This passage covers 32 T cell receptor beta chains from one sample sequenced in a study of cytomegalovirus exposure and HLA in healthy donors. The PCR had 60 Vbeta and 13 Jbeta primers. TCRdb keeps only in-frame clones here, not all; method: immunoSEQ multiplex PCR. This sample carries around 100,000 clones, around 69% of them seen once, and the ten largest clones take 15% to 20%. Material for sequencing was PBMCs. These receptor sequences come from a woman aged 55-70 years in good health and CMV-seropositive.

The chain carries TRBV19 and TRBJ2-1, with 7 bases that match TRBD2. Trimming cost V 3 bases and J 7 bases; bases outside gene matches: 6. Germline values: CDR1 LNHDA, CDR2 SQIVND (reference sequence). The CDR3 extends over 14 amino acids. CDR3 DNA sequence: TGTGCCAGTAGTATGAGGACTAGTGGTAATGAGCAGTTCTTC. As protein: CASSMRTSGNEQFF.

The CDR3, as DNA: TGTGCCAGCAGCCAAGCGGGACAGGTATATAAGTACTTC. This gives the protein CASSQAGQVYKYF. The rearrangement links TRBV4-2 to TRBJ2-7; TRBD1 matches 8 bases. V shed 1 base, J shed 11 bases, and the junction held 7 bases outside the gene matches. Per the germline V gene, CDR1 is LGHNA and CDR2 is YNFKEQ. This CDR3 has 13 amino acids.

The CDR3 here is CATNQGLVGETQYF. The CDR3 DNA is TGTGCCACCAATCAGGGGTTGGTTGGAGAGACCCAGTACTTC. V gene TRBV18 combines with J gene TRBJ2-5, with a tentative D call TRBD1 (6 bases). The ends were cut back, 10 bases at V and 4 bases at J, with 19 bases in the middle. The CDR3 spans 14 residues. The germline V gene encodes CDR1 KGHSH and CDR2 LQKENI.

This clone was seen a few times. The rearrangement links TRBV10-3 to TRBJ1-1, with D perhaps matching TRBD1 (6 bases). The V gene's germline CDR1 is ENHRY and CDR2 SYGVKD. This CDR3 is 14 amino acids long. Between the trimmed V and J ends, which lost 4 bases and 1 base, there was a span of 10 bases. CDR3 nucleotides: TGTGCCATCAGTGGGGCGACAGGGAACACTGAAGCTTTCTTT. Its protein is CAISGATGNTEAFF.

The chain links TRBV28 to TRBJ1-2; 8 nucleotides align to TRBD1. There are 14 residues in the CDR3. The germline V gene has CDR1 MDHEN and CDR2 SYDVKM. With 5 bases clipped from V and 5 bases from J, the junction kept 7 bases outside the gene matches. For the CDR3, the DNA is TGTGCCAGCAGTGCCCGTCGGACAGGGTATGGCTACACCTTC. Protein sequence: CASSARRTGYGYTF.

This clone was counted only a few times. This chain joins TRBV5-4 and TRBJ2-5, with a possible D match to TRBD2 (5 bases). Germline values: CDR1 SGHNT, CDR2 YYREEE (reference sequence). Trimming removed 4 bases from V and 11 bases from J, with 18 bases in between. CDR3 length equals 13 residues. CDR3 region: CASSMGRSRGQYF. The CDR3 DNA reads as TGTGCCAGCAGCATGGGCCGGTCGCGAGGGCAGTACTTC.

The V and J genes are TRBV13 and TRBJ2-1, with D unclear. V lost 6 bases and J 0 bases, leaving 9 bases between the germline ends. Germline CDR1 and CDR2: PRHDT and FYEKMQ (reference sequence). The length of the CDR3 is 14 residues. This CDR3 is CASRIGVSYNEQFF. The CDR3, as DNA: TGTGCCAGCAGGATAGGAGTCTCCTACAATGAGCAGTTCTTC.

The chain is built from TRBV19 and TRBJ2-3; a weak D match, TRBD2 (5 bases). The CDR3 covers 15 residues. Germline V CDR1 and CDR2: LNHDA, SQIVND (reference sequence). V gave up 5 bases and J gave up 1 base, with 13 bases separating them. The CDR3 nucleotides are TGTGCCAGTAGTCCCGAGGGCGGGCGCACAGATACGCAGTATTTT. Translating it yields CASSPEGGRTDTQYF.

This clone was seen only a few times. V usage is TRBV7-6 and J usage is TRBJ2-7; possibly TRBD2 for D (5 bases). V was clipped by 5 bases and J by 6 bases, with 11 bases between them. Germline assignment: CDR1 SGHVS and CDR2 FNYEAQ. This CDR3 comprises 12 residues. The CDR3 region has the DNA TGTGCCAGCAGCCCTACTGGGAGCGAGCAGTACTTC. Its translation is CASSPTGSEQYF.

J is TRBJ2-7 and V is TRBV5-6; 7 positions agree with TRBD1. Germline CDR1 is SGHDT and CDR2 is YYEEEE. Germline trimming cut 4 bases from V and 1 base from J; bases unmatched to any gene: 11. This CDR3 is built from 16 residues. The CDR3 DNA is TGTGCCAGCAGCACCTTAGGGGGCGAAGTGTCCTACGAGCAGTACTTC. Amino acid sequence: CASSTLGGEVSYEQYF.

This clone appeared a few times. V gene TRBV5-5 combines with J gene TRBJ2-7, with D possibly TRBD1 on 6 matching bases. CDR3 length: 13 amino acids. Trimming shortened V by 4 bases and J by 7 bases, and 15 bases separated the two germline ends. Germline assignment: CDR1 SGHKS and CDR2 YYEKEE (reference sequence). CDR3 protein: CASSKDRSGEQYF. The CDR3 region has the DNA TGTGCCAGCAGCAAGGACAGATCGGGGGAGCAGTACTTC.

V is TRBV30 and J is TRBJ1-2, with 11 bases aligning to TRBD1. Germline assignment: CDR1 GTSNPN and CDR2 SVGIG (reference sequence). After removal of 1 base from V and 2 bases from J, the junction contained 3 bases not matched to a gene. This CDR3 is built from 15 residues. The CDR3 nucleotides are TGTGCCTGGAGTGCGGGGGACAGGGGGAACTATGGCTACACCTTC. Its translation: CAWSAGDRGNYGYTF.

The chain recombines TRBV6-4 with TRBJ2-1; perhaps TRBD2 as D (5 bases). Germline CDR1 MRHNA, CDR2 SNTAGT. Trimming removed 2 bases at V and 0 bases at J, with 8 bases between. CDR3 size: 15 residues. CDR3 sequence (DNA): TGTGCCAGCAGTGACGGACTCGTCTCCTACAATGAGCAGTTCTTC. Translating gives CASSDGLVSYNEQFF.

This clone is a singleton in its sample. The chain joins TRBV2 to TRBJ2-1; 11 bases are shared with TRBD2. Germline V gene sequence: CDR1 SNHLY, CDR2 FYNNEI. The CDR3 spans 17 residues. Losses at the gene ends were 5 bases for V and 0 bases for J; bases not matched to a gene: 6. This CDR3 is CASSTGLAGSSYNEQFF. The CDR3 DNA is TGTGCCAGCAGTACCGGACTAGCGGGTAGCTCCTACAATGAGCAGTTCTTC. Drawing the rest from reference TRBV2 and TRBJ2-1, the complete variable domain is EPEVTQTPSHQVTQMGQEVILRCVPISNHLYFYWYRQILGQKVEFLVSFYNNEISEKSEIFDDQFSVERPDGSNFTLKIRSTKLEDSAMYFCASSTGLAGSSYNEQFFGPGTRLTVL.

In regard to this clone: At one end the junction does not follow the germline gene, possibly because of a read error. Other DNA sequences of this sample code for an identical CDR3. The V gene is TRBV29-1, the J gene TRBJ2-7, with 7 bases that match TRBD1. This CDR3 is built from 12 residues. Looked up from germline, CDR1 is SQVTM and CDR2 is ANQGSEA. The DNA for the CDR3 is TGCAGCGTAGAAGGACAGGCCTACGAGCAGTACTTC. Translation: CSVEGQAYEQYF.

This clone was detected only once. The rearrangement joins TRBV13 to TRBJ1-5; D gene ambiguous. Trimming took 4 bases from V and 9 from J, leaving 13 bases between them. Germline loops: CDR1 PRHDT, CDR2 FYEKMQ (reference sequence). CDR3 length: 13 residues. The CDR3 DNA follows: TGTGCCAGCAGCTCGGGCCTTGGGAGGCCCCAGCATTTT. It encodes CASSSGLGRPQHF.

The sample holds many counts of this clone. The CDR3 DNA reads as TGTGCCAGCAGCCAACACTCAGGGACTGAAGCTTTCTTT. Protein sequence: CASSQHSGTEAFF. V usage is TRBV14 and J usage is TRBJ1-1, with D perhaps TRBD1 (5 bases). Germline V gene lookup returns CDR1 SGHDN and CDR2 FVKESK. The CDR3 runs to 13 residues. V lost 2 bases, J lost 5 bases, and 9 bases lay in between. Variable domain in full (rest from reference TRBV14 and TRBJ1-1): EAGVTQFPSHSVIEKGQTVTLRCDPISGHDNLYWYRRVMGKEIKFLLHFVKESKQDESGMPNNRFLAERTGGTYSTLKVQPAELEDSGVYFCASSQHSGTEAFFGQGTRLTVV.

The chain joins TRBV6-4 to TRBJ2-3; D uncertain. The CDR3 sequence is 12 residues long. Germline V gene lookup returns CDR1 MRHNA and CDR2 SNTAGT. Trimming took 6 bases from V and 6 from J, leaving 10 bases between them. CDR3 amino acids: CASSDGQDTQYF. In nucleotides, the CDR3 is TGTGCCAGCAGCGACGGTCAGGATACGCAGTATTTT.

The J gene is TRBJ2-3, the V gene TRBV18; D unresolved. The CDR3 loop spans 12 amino acids. The germline V gene has CDR1 KGHSH and CDR2 LQKENI. Trimming cost V 3 bases and J 3 bases, with 4 bases left between them. Written as DNA, the CDR3 is TGTGCCAGCTCACCCGGGACAGATACGCAGTATTTT. Amino acid sequence: CASSPGTDTQYF.

The chain employs TRBV5-1 and TRBJ1-1; 8 nucleotides match TRBD1. The V segment lost 0 bases and the J segment 1 base; nucleotides outside the gene matches: 5. From germline, CDR1 is SGHRS and CDR2 YFSETQ. This CDR3 spans 16 amino acids. CDR3 residues: CASSLGQGRQNTEAFF. CDR3 bases: TGCGCCAGCAGCTTGGGACAGGGGAGGCAGAACACTGAAGCTTTCTTT.

The chain has TRBV6-1 and TRBJ1-1; D unclear. This CDR3 has 11 amino acids. Germline values: CDR1 MNHNS, CDR2 SASEGT. The ends were cut back, 1 base at V and 8 bases at J, with 5 bases in the middle. For the CDR3, the DNA is TGTGCCAGCAGTGAAGGCGGGGAAGCTTTCTTT. This encodes CASSEGGEAFF.

The CDR3 region is CASRMGLGQATPLFTDTQYF. CDR3 DNA: TGCGCCAGCAGAATGGGACTAGGACAGGCGACACCACTATTCACAGATACGCAGTATTTT. V usage is TRBV10-2 and J usage is TRBJ2-3; D may be TRBD2 (8 bases). Germline CDR1 WSHSY, CDR2 SAAADI. This CDR3 has 20 residues. Trimming pared 6 bases from V and 2 bases from J, leaving 30 bases between.

This clone was picked up a small number of times. The chain has TRBV28 and TRBJ2-1; 8 bases match TRBD2. Germline lookup yields CDR1 MDHEN and CDR2 SYDVKM. CDR3 length: 14 residues. Germline trimming cut 9 bases from V and 4 bases from J; bases unmatched to any gene: 8. The CDR3, as DNA: TGTGCCAGTCTTACTAGCGGTGGATACAATGAGCAGTTCTTC. This codes for CASLTSGGYNEQFF.

The V gene is TRBV7-2, the J gene TRBJ2-7; 8 bases map to TRBD1. Germline lookup yields CDR1 SGHTA and CDR2 FQGNSA. V shed 7 bases and J 3 bases; nucleotides not matched to a gene: 8. This CDR3 comprises 14 residues. The chain's CDR3 is CASTPGQGYYEQYF. CDR3 DNA sequence: TGTGCCAGCACTCCTGGACAGGGTTACTACGAGCAGTACTTC.

This chain joins TRBV7-3 and TRBJ2-3; 11 nucleotides line up with TRBD2. CDR1 and CDR2 from the germline V gene are SGHTA and FQGTGA. The CDR3 loop spans 17 amino acids. J lost 1 base, V lost 0 bases, and 3 bases had no gene match. The CDR3 sequence: CASSLTGLAAGTDTQYF. In DNA, the CDR3 is TGTGCCAGCAGCTTAACGGGACTAGCGGCGGGCACAGATACGCAGTATTTT.

The V gene is TRBV4-1, the J gene TRBJ2-7; TRBD2 matches at 8 bases. CDR3 size: 15 residues. Looked up from germline, CDR1 is MGHRA and CDR2 is YSYEKL. J lost 3 bases, V lost 1 base, and 5 bases had no gene match. The CDR3 DNA follows: TGCGCCAGCAGCCAAGTCGGGGGGGCAAACTACGAGCAGTACTTC. Translation: CASSQVGGANYEQYF.

For the CDR3, the DNA is TGTGCCAGCAGTGAACAGGGGGCAGCTAATGAAAAACTGTTTTTT. Its protein is CASSEQGAANEKLFF. This chain uses TRBV2 with TRBJ1-4; TRBD1 aligns across 8 bases. Unmatched junction bases numbered 2, after V lost 2 bases and J lost 3 bases. There are 15 residues in the CDR3. Germline V gene data show CDR1 as SNHLY and CDR2 as FYNNEI.

This clone has a handful of counts. The chain is built from TRBV4-2 and TRBJ2-1, with TRBD2 matching over 7 bases. This CDR3 is 14 amino acids long. Germline V lookup: CDR1 LGHNA, CDR2 YNFKEQ. Trimming removed 0 bases from V and 10 bases from J; junction bases left unmatched: 6. The CDR3 protein is CASSQDRTRGEQFF. In DNA form, the CDR3 reads TGTGCCAGCAGCCAAGATCGGACTAGAGGGGAGCAGTTCTTC.

The chain joins TRBV7-9 to TRBJ1-2, with a weak D call TRBD1 (6 bases). From germline, CDR1 is SEHNR and CDR2 FQNEAQ (reference sequence). The ends were cut back, 5 bases at V and 6 bases at J, with 7 bases in the middle. This CDR3 region has 11 residues. The CDR3 DNA follows: TGTGCCAGCAGCCAGGGGAATGGCTACACCTTC. Amino acid sequence: CASSQGNGYTF.

The chain couples TRBV2 to TRBJ2-7; TRBD2 agrees at 8 bases. V shed 0 bases, J shed 5 bases, and the junction held 9 bases outside the gene matches. The CDR3 has 16 residues. Germline V gene data show CDR1 as SNHLY and CDR2 as FYNNEI. CDR3 protein: CASSEALGLVMDEQYF. The CDR3 DNA reads as TGTGCCAGCAGTGAAGCCTTGGGACTAGTTATGGACGAGCAGTACTTC.

V gene TRBV4-2 combines with J gene TRBJ2-3, with D maybe TRBD2 (6 bases). This CDR3 is built from 15 residues. Between the trimmed V and J ends, which lost 1 base and 5 bases, there was a span of 13 bases. Germline V gene lookup returns CDR1 LGHNA and CDR2 YNFKEQ. CDR3 sequence (DNA): TGTGCCAGCAGCCAAGCCGGGAGAGAGGGAGATACGCAGTATTTT. Translating it yields CASSQAGREGDTQYF.

This clone was counted once. This chain links TRBV11-1 with TRBJ2-1, with TRBD2 as a possible D gene (5 bases). Looked up from germline, CDR1 is SGHAT and CDR2 is FQDESV (reference sequence). V was trimmed by 5 bases and J by 2 bases, leaving 13 bases between them. This CDR3 has 15 residues. CDR3 in DNA: TGTGCCAGCAGCCTGGACTCCGGAGCCTACAATGAGCAGTTCTTC. Its translation is CASSLDSGAYNEQFF.